The entry below describes one T cell receptor beta chain. As yet, its antigen is unknown. This specimen comes from a study of cytomegalovirus exposure and HLA in healthy donors. As for the study in general: Ancestry clustering placed roughly 86% of 350 to 500 genotyped donors in the Caucasian-associated cluster.

General study points: A link between a missense DCLRE1C variant and TCR beta V- and J-gene trimming emerged from a later analysis. There were reportedly fewer N-insertions in an Asian-associated ancestry cluster than the roughly 670-donor mean, in a later analysis.

Trimming cost V 5 bases and J 0 bases, with 8 bases left between them. The CDR3 runs to 14 residues. CDR1 is SGHAT and CDR2 is FQDESV in the germline V gene (reference sequence). It was with 60 Vbeta and 13 Jbeta primers that the PCR ran. Produced via immunoSEQ multiplex PCR; TCRdb's table is partial and in-frame only. This sample's table has roughly 150,000 clones. This clonotype originated in a woman in her forties or fifties in good health and CMV-seronegative. The V gene is TRBV11-1, the J gene TRBJ1-3; the D is unclear. Specimen: PBMCs. The chain's CDR3 is CASSDMSSGNTIYF. Written as DNA, the CDR3 is TGTGCCAGCAGCGACATGAGCTCTGGAAACACCATATATTTT.